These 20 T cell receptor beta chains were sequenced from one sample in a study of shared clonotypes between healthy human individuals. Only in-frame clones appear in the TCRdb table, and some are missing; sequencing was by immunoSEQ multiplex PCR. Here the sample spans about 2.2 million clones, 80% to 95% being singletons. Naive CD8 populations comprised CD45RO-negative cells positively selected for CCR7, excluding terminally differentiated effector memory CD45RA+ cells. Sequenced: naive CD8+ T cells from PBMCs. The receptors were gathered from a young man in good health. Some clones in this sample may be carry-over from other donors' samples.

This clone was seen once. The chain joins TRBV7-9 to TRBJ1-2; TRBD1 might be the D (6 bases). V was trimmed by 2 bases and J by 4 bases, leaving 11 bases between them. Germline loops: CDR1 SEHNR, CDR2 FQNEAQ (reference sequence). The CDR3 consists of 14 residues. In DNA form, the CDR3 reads TGTGCCAGCAGCTTAAAGGACAGACCCTATGGCTACACCTTC. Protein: CASSLKDRPYGYTF.

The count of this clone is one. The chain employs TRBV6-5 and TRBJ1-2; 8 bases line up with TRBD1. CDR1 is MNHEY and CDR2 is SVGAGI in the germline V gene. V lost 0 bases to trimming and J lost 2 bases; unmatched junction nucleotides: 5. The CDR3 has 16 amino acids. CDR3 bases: TGTGCCAGCAGTTACTCCTGGGGACAGGAAAACTATGGCTACACCTTC. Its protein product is CASSYSWGQENYGYTF.

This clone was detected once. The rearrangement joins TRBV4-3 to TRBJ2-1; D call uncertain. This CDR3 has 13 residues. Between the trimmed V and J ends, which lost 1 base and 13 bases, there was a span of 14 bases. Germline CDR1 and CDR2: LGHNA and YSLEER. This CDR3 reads CASSQAPSQLQFF. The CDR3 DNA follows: TGCGCCAGCAGCCAAGCCCCTTCGCAGCTCCAGTTCTTC.

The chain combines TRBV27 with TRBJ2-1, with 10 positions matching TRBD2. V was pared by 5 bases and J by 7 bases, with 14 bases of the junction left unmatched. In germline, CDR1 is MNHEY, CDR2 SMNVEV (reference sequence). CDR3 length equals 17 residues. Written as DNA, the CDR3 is TGTGCCAGCAGTCCCATAGTTCTAGCGGGAGTCGGAAATGAGCAGTTCTTC. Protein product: CASSPIVLAGVGNEQFF.

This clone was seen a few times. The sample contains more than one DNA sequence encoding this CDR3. For the CDR3, the DNA is TGTGCCAGCAGTTTAGGGACTGGGGCCTACGAGCAGTACTTC. It encodes CASSLGTGAYEQYF. V is TRBV27 and J is TRBJ2-7, with a tentative D call TRBD2 (6 bases). The germline V gene encodes CDR1 MNHEY and CDR2 SMNVEV (reference sequence). Trimming took off 2 bases at V and 2 bases at J, with 10 bases between the two ends. The CDR3 totals 14 residues.

CDR3 region: CASSLTGTWTGELFF. The CDR3 DNA sequence: TGTGCCAGCAGCTTAACAGGGACGTGGACCGGGGAGCTGTTTTTT. The V and J genes are TRBV28 and TRBJ2-2, with a weak D call TRBD1 (6 bases). This CDR3 is 15 amino acids long. With 6 bases removed from V and 5 bases from J, the gap between germline ends came to 16 bases. CDR1 MDHEN and CDR2 SYDVKM come from the germline V gene. Looking up the rest from reference TRBV28 and TRBJ2-2 gives the full variable domain: DVKVTQSSRYLVKRTGEKVFLECVQDMDHENMFWYRQDPGLGLRLIYFSYDVKMKEKGDIPEGYSVSREKKERFSLILESASTNQTSMYLCASSLTGTWTGELFFGEGSRLTVL.

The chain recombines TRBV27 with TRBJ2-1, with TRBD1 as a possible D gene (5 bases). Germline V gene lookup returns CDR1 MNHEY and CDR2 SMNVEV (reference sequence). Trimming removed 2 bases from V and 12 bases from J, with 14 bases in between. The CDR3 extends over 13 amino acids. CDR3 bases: TGTGCCAGCAGTTTAGCCCAGGGTTTTGTGCAGTTCTTC. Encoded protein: CASSLAQGFVQFF.

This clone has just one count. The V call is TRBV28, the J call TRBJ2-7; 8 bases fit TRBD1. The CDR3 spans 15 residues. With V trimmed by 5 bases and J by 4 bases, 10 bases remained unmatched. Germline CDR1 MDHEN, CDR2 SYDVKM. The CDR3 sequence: CASSGTRDRMYEQYF. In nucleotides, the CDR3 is TGTGCCAGCAGTGGGACCCGGGACAGGATGTACGAGCAGTACTTC.

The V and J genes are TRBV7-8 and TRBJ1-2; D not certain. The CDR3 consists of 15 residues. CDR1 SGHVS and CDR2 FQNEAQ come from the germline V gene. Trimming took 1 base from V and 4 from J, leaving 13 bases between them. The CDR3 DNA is TGTGCCAGCAGCTTAGATTGGGCAGGCCTCTATGGCTACACCTTC. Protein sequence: CASSLDWAGLYGYTF.

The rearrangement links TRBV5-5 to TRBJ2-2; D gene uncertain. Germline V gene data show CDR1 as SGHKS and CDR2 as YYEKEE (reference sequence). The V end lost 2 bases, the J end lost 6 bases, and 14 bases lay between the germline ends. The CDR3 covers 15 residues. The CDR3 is CASSFGSRTAGELFF. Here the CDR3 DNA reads TGTGCCAGCAGCTTTGGGTCCCGAACGGCCGGGGAGCTGTTTTTT.

CDR3 nucleotides: TGTGCCAGCAGTCCAATCTCTAGCGGGAGTCTCTACGAGCAGTACTTC. Amino acids: CASSPISSGSLYEQYF. J is TRBJ2-7 and V is TRBV28; 10 nucleotides line up with TRBD2. CDR1 MDHEN and CDR2 SYDVKM come from the germline V gene. V trimming: 5 bases; J trimming: 3 bases; junction bases outside the gene matches: 10. This CDR3 has 16 residues.

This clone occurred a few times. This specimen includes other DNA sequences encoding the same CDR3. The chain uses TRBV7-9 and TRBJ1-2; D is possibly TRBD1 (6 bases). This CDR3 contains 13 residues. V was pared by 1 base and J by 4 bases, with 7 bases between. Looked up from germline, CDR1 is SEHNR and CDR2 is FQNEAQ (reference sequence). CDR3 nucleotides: TGTGCCAGCAGCTTAGACAGGGCCTATGGCTACACCTTC. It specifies CASSLDRAYGYTF.

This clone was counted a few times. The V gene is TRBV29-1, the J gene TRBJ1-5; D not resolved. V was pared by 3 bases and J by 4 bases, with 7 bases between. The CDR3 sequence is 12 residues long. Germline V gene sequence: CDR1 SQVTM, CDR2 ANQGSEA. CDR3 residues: CSVEGQNQPQHF. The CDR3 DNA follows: TGCAGCGTTGAGGGCCAAAATCAGCCCCAGCATTTT.

The CDR3 DNA reads TGTGCCAGCAGCCCCCGCGTAGGGGGCTACGAGCAGTACTTC. As protein: CASSPRVGGYEQYF. The rearrangement uses TRBV27 and TRBJ2-7; weak D call: TRBD1 (6 bases). The CDR3 is made up of 14 amino acids. Germline CDR1 is MNHEY and CDR2 is SMNVEV (reference sequence). Trimming took off 6 bases at V and 3 bases at J, with 15 bases between the two ends.

DNA for the CDR3: TGTGCCACCAGCAGAGACCGGGCTAGTCACGAGCAGTACTTC. It encodes CATSRDRASHEQYF. The chain recombines TRBV15 with TRBJ2-7; no definite D call. V dropped 0 bases and J dropped 5 bases, with 11 bases sitting between them. This CDR3 comprises 14 residues. Germline V lookup: CDR1 LNHNV, CDR2 YYDKDF (reference sequence).

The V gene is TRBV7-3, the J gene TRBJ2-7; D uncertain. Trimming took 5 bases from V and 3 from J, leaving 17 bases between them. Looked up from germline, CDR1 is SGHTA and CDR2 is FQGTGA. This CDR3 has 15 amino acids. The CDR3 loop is CASSPTEAARYEQYF. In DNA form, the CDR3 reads TGTGCCAGCAGCCCCACCGAAGCCGCTCGCTACGAGCAGTACTTC.

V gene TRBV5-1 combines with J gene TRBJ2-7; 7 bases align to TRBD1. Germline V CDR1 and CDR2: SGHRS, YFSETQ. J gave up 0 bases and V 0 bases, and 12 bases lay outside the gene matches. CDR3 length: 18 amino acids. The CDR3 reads CASSLDGRGWESSYEQYF. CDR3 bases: TGCGCCAGCAGCTTGGACGGCAGGGGGTGGGAGAGCTCCTACGAGCAGTACTTC.

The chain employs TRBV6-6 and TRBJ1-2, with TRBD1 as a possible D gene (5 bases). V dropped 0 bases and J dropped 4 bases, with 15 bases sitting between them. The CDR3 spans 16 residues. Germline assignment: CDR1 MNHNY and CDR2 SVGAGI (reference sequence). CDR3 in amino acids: CASSYSEGADGYGYTF. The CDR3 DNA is TGTGCCAGCAGTTACTCTGAAGGGGCGGATGGCTATGGCTACACCTTC.

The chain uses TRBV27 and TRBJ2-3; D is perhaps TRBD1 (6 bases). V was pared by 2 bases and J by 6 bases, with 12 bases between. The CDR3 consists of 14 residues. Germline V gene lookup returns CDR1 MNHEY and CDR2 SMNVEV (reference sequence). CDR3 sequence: CASSLVGAADTQYF. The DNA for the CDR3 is TGTGCCAGCAGTTTAGTGGGGGCGGCGGATACGCAGTATTTT.

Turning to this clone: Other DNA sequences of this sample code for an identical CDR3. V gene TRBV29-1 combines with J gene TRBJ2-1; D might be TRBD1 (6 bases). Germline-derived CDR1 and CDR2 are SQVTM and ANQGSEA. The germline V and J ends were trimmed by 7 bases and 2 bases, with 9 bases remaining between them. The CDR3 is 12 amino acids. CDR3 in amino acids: CSAGQPYNEQFF. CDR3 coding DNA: TGCAGCGCCGGACAGCCCTACAATGAGCAGTTCTTC.